This TCR beta chain is from a study of T cells in narcolepsy. V lost 6 bases and J lost 6; bases outside the gene matches: 14. This CDR3 comprises 16 residues. CDR1 MDHEN and CDR2 SYDVKM come from the germline V gene. Using immunoSEQ multiplex PCR, the repertoire was profiled, and TCRdb retains in-frame clones only, with some absent. This table holds about 33,000 clones, around 90% found once. The sequence came from a human donor with narcolepsy. The sample consisted of CD45RA- memory CD4+ T cells from PBMCs. The V call is TRBV28, the J call TRBJ1-5, with TRBD1 matching 7 bases. This CDR3 is CASRPQGGTRGQPQHF. For the CDR3, the DNA is TGTGCCAGCAGACCCCAAGGGGGCACGAGAGGTCAGCCCCAGCATTTT.